This entry lists 20 T cell receptor beta chains sequenced from one sample in a study of T cell repertoires in cytomegalovirus infection. TCRdb called the reads again in MiXCR, with one record for every CDR3 protein. The sample contains about 250,000 distinct CDR3 sequences, around 6.6% of which appear only once. The specimen was PBMCs. Source of these receptors: a human donor in good health (CMV status not recorded). Some clones in this sample may be carry-over from other donors' samples.

This clonotype has at least ten counts. The chain employs TRBV5-1 and TRBJ1-5, with D unclear. The ends were cut back, 7 bases at V and 3 bases at J, with 17 bases in the middle. Germline values: CDR1 SGHRS, CDR2 YFSETQ. This CDR3 is built from 15 residues. Here the CDR3 DNA reads TGCGCCAGCTCCCAGGCGGGGATGGACAATCAGCCCCAGCATTTT. Residues: CASSQAGMDNQPQHF. The full variable domain, with the rest looked up from reference TRBV5-1 and TRBJ1-5, is KAGVTQTPRYLIKTRGQQVTLSCSPISGHRSVSWYQQTPGQGLQFLFEYFSETQRNKGNFPGRFSGRQFSNSRSEMNVSTLELGDSALYLCASSQAGMDNQPQHFGDGTRLSIL.

At least ten counts were recorded for this clonotype. The chain joins TRBV12-3 or TRBV12-4 to TRBJ1-5; 9 positions agree with TRBD1. V gave up 5 bases and J gave up 6 bases; unmatched junction bases: 8. CDR3 length: 15 residues. The CDR3 coding sequence is TGTGCCAGCAGTCCGTCGGGACAGGGCGGTCAGCCCCAGCATTTT. This encodes CASSPSGQGGQPQHF.

This clonotype appeared many times. V usage is TRBV20-1 and J usage is TRBJ1-6; D not resolved. The ends were cut back, 5 bases at V and 7 bases at J, with 15 bases in the middle. CDR1 is DFQATT, CDR2 SNEGSKA, per germline (reference sequence). This CDR3 contains 14 residues. The CDR3 loop is CSAYRVTNNSPLHF. For the CDR3, the DNA is TGCAGTGCTTACCGGGTTACGAACAATTCACCCCTCCACTTT.

Ten or more counts support this clonotype. The J gene is TRBJ1-2, the V gene TRBV7-2, with TRBD1 as a possible D gene (5 bases). CDR3 length: 16 amino acids. V shed 4 bases and J shed 4 bases, with 19 bases lying between them. In germline, CDR1 is SGHTA, CDR2 FQGNSA. As DNA, the CDR3 is TGTGCCAGCAGCTCCGCTGCAGGGTTCCCTAGCTATGGCTACACCTTC. Its protein is CASSSAAGFPSYGYTF.

In its sample, this clonotype was seen many times. The chain combines TRBV7-8 with TRBJ1-1, with 8 nucleotides matching TRBD1. V gave up 5 bases and J gave up 0 bases; unmatched junction bases: 8. CDR3 length equals 16 residues. Looked up from germline, CDR1 is SGHVS and CDR2 is FQNEAQ. The chain's CDR3 is CASSPPSDRVNTEAFF. The CDR3 DNA reads as TGTGCCAGCAGCCCCCCCTCGGACAGGGTGAACACTGAAGCTTTCTTT.

This clonotype was observed at least ten times. One end of the junction does not line up with germline, which may come from a read error. The J gene is TRBJ1-1, the V gene TRBV20-1; D remains unclear. This CDR3 is 14 amino acids long. Looked up from germline, CDR1 is DFQATT and CDR2 is SNEGSKA (reference sequence). The CDR3 nucleotides are TGCAGTGCCCTACCCTCCCGAGGGAACGCTGAAGCTTTCTTT. As protein: CSALPSRGNAEAFF.

This clonotype was recorded a few times. The rearrangement uses TRBV7-9 and TRBJ2-6, with TRBD1 as a possible D gene (5 bases). V shed 4 bases and J shed 0 bases, with 10 bases lying between them. Germline V gives CDR1 SEHNR, CDR2 FQNEAQ (reference sequence). The CDR3 runs 16 residues. In DNA, the CDR3 is TGTGCCAGCAGCTCTACTCAGGGCTCTGGGGCCAACGTCCTGACTTTC. It translates to CASSSTQGSGANVLTF.

This clonotype has a count of ten or more. The rearrangement links TRBV12-3 or TRBV12-4 to TRBJ2-1, with 9 bases matching TRBD1. The J segment lost 9 bases and the V segment lost 6 bases, leaving 12 bases of the junction unmatched. The CDR3 length is 15 residues. CDR3 protein: CASSWDRERGIEQFF. The CDR3 region has the DNA TGTGCCAGCAGCTGGGACAGGGAAAGGGGTATTGAGCAGTTCTTC.

This clonotype was counted ten times or more. This rearrangement joins TRBV20-1 to TRBJ2-3; D gene uncertain. The CDR3 is made up of 14 amino acids. Germline values: CDR1 DFQATT, CDR2 SNEGSKA (reference sequence). V was trimmed by 1 base and J by 0 bases, leaving 8 bases between them. For the CDR3, the DNA is TGCAGTGCTAGAGGGGGTACTAGCACAGATACGCAGTATTTT. The encoded protein is CSARGGTSTDTQYF.

This clonotype was seen repeatedly, ten times or more. This chain connects TRBV20-1 to TRBJ2-1, with 9 positions matching TRBD2. V gave up 4 bases and J gave up 3 bases; unmatched junction bases: 10. Germline assignment: CDR1 DFQATT and CDR2 SNEGSKA (reference sequence). The CDR3 has 16 amino acids. The CDR3 DNA is TGCAGTGCTACCCGGAGCGGGGGGTCCCTCTACAATGAGCAGTTCTTC. Its protein is CSATRSGGSLYNEQFF.

The sample holds many counts of this clonotype. The chain employs TRBV7-2 and TRBJ1-2, with no clear D. Trimming left V 0 bases short and J 1 base short, with 9 bases between. Germline V gene data show CDR1 as SGHTA and CDR2 as FQGNSA. CDR3 length: 15 amino acids. The DNA of the CDR3 is TGTGCCAGCAGCTTAGCGGGAGGGAGTAACTATGGCTACACCTTC. This encodes CASSLAGGSNYGYTF.

In its sample, this clonotype was seen a few times. V usage is TRBV2 and J usage is TRBJ1-2; D is uncertain. CDR3 size: 11 residues. Trimming stripped 3 bases from V and 5 bases from J, with 4 bases between. CDR1 and CDR2 from the germline V gene are SNHLY and FYNNEI. CDR3 nucleotide sequence: TGTGCCAGCAGTGACGTGTATGGCTACACCTTC. Translated: CASSDVYGYTF.

In its sample, this clonotype was seen many times. This chain links TRBV5-6 with TRBJ2-7; tentatively, D is TRBD2 (6 bases). V dropped 3 bases and J dropped 3 bases, with 19 bases sitting between them. This CDR3 spans 16 amino acids. CDR1 and CDR2 (germline): SGHDT, YYEEEE. This CDR3 is CASSYFRVGGDYEQYF. The CDR3 region has the DNA TGTGCCAGCAGCTATTTTAGGGTCGGAGGGGACTACGAGCAGTACTTC.

In this sample, this clonotype turned up many times. The chain employs TRBV5-1 and TRBJ2-1; TRBD1 might be the D (5 bases). The CDR3 has 15 amino acids. Trimming removed 1 base from V and 4 bases from J, with 12 bases in between. Germline V lookup: CDR1 SGHRS, CDR2 YFSETQ. The CDR3 loop is CASSLIQGSYNEQFF. In DNA form, the CDR3 reads TGCGCCAGCAGCTTGATTCAGGGTTCATACAATGAGCAGTTCTTC.

This clonotype appeared many times. This chain joins TRBV19 and TRBJ1-1; D perhaps matches TRBD1 (5 bases). The CDR3 consists of 15 residues. The germline V gene encodes CDR1 LNHDA and CDR2 SQIVND (reference sequence). The V and J ends lost 1 base and 4 bases respectively, with 13 bases between them. The CDR3 DNA reads TGTGCCAGTAGTATAGTCCGGGGGGGTGTCACTGAAGCTTTCTTT. This codes for CASSIVRGGVTEAFF.

This clonotype was seen repeatedly, ten times or more. The chain uses TRBV5-5 and TRBJ1-6; TRBD1 matches at 11 bases. J lost 13 bases, V lost 4 bases, and 13 bases had no gene match. Per germline, CDR1 SGHKS and CDR2 YYEKEE (reference sequence). CDR3 length: 16 residues. CDR3 sequence reads: CASSERSGQGVYPLHF. CDR3 coding DNA: TGTGCCAGCAGCGAACGCTCGGGACAGGGGGTATATCCCCTCCACTTT.

This clonotype was seen repeatedly, ten times or more. The chain uses TRBV5-5 and TRBJ1-2; D is unresolved. The V gene lost 4 bases and the J gene lost 0 bases, with 16 bases spanning the gap. CDR3 length: 16 amino acids. CDR1 is SGHKS, CDR2 YYEKEE, per germline (reference sequence). The CDR3, as DNA: TGTGCCAGCAGCGACTTGGCTCGGCCGTCTAACTATGGCTACACCTTC. Protein: CASSDLARPSNYGYTF.

This clonotype has at least ten counts. The chain is built from TRBV29-1 and TRBJ2-1, with 10 bases aligning to TRBD1. CDR3 length equals 15 residues. Germline V CDR1 and CDR2: SQVTM, ANQGSEA. V shed 6 bases, J shed 4 bases, and the junction held 9 bases outside the gene matches. The CDR3 sequence is CSVWARTGGYNEQFF. The CDR3 nucleotides are TGCAGCGTCTGGGCCAGGACAGGGGGTTACAATGAGCAGTTCTTC.

This clonotype appeared many times. The chain is built from TRBV7-2 and TRBJ2-2; no definite D call. CDR3 size: 15 residues. V shed 0 bases and J shed 4 bases, with 9 bases lying between them. Germline lookup yields CDR1 SGHTA and CDR2 FQGNSA. The CDR3 DNA reads as TGTGCCAGCAGCTTAGCGGTAGCAGGCACCGGGGAGCTGTTTTTT. Translated: CASSLAVAGTGELFF.

The chain couples TRBV6-4 to TRBJ2-3, with 10 bases that match TRBD2. V trimming: 5 bases; J trimming: 8 bases; junction bases outside the gene matches: 7. The germline gives CDR1 MRHNA, CDR2 SNTAGT. This CDR3 is 14 amino acids long. The CDR3 DNA sequence: TGTGCCAGCAGTAGCGGGGGGGCCGGGCGTACGCAGTATTTT. This gives the protein CASSSGGAGRTQYF.